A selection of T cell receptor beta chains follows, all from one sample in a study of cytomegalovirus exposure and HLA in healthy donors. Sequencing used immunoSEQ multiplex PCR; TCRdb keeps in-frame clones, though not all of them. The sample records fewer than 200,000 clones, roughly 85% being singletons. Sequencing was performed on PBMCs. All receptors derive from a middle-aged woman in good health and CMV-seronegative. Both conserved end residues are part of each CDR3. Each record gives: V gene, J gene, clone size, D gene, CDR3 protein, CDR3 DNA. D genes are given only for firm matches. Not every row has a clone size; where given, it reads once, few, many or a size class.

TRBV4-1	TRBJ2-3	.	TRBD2	CASSQKGLAGDLDTQYF	TGCGCCAGCAGCCAAAAGGGACTAGCGGGAGATCTAGATACGCAGTATTTT
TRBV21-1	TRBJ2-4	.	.	CASSKRTDSIQYF	TGTGCCAGCAGCAAAAGGACAGATTCGATTCAGTACTTC
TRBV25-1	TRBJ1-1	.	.	CATRTDLGTEAFF	TGTGCCACCAGGACAGACCTTGGGACTGAAGCTTTCTTT
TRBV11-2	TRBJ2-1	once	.	CASSSQLGQAYNEQFF	TGTGCCAGCAGCTCCCAGCTTGGCCAGGCCTACAATGAGCAGTTCTTC
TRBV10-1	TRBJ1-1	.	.	CASKNNILNTEAFF	TGCGCCAGCAAAAATAACATTTTGAACACTGAAGCTTTCTTT
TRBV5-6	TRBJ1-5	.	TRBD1	CASSVSQGAWYQPQHF	TGTGCCAGCAGCGTTTCACAGGGGGCTTGGTATCAGCCCCAGCATTTT
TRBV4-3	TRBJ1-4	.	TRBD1	CASSPQGAGNEKLFF	TGCGCCAGCAGCCCGCAGGGGGCTGGTAATGAAAAACTGTTTTTT
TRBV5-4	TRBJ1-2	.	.	CASSFSPQLDGYTF	TGTGCCAGCAGCTTCTCGCCACAGCTGGATGGCTACACCTTC
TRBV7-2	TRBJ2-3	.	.	CASSLDFTDTQYF	TGTGCCAGCAGCTTGGACTTCACAGATACGCAGTATTTT
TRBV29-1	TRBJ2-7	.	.	CSAGQPFSYEQYF	TGCAGTGCCGGACAGCCCTTCTCCTACGAGCAGTACTTC
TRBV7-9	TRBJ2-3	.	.	CSSGTGTDTQYF	TGTTCCAGCGGAACAGGGACAGATACGCAGTATTTT
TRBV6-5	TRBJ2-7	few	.	CASSLSGRSEQYF	TGTGCCAGCAGTCTTAGCGGTAGAAGTGAGCAGTACTTC
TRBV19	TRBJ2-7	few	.	CASSSSQVVGTYEQYF	TGTGCCAGTAGTTCATCTCAGGTCGTGGGCACCTACGAGCAGTACTTC
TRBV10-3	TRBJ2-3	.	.	CAISVAGAADTQYF	TGTGCCATCAGTGTGGCAGGGGCGGCAGATACGCAGTATTTT
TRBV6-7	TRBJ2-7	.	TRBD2	CAGGGPPYEQYF	TGTGCCGGCGGGGGTCCCCCCTACGAGCAGTACTTC
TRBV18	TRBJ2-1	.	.	CASSRSAVGGADNEQFF	TGTGCCAGCTCACGATCAGCAGTGGGGGGGGCGGACAATGAGCAGTTCTTC
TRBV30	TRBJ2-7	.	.	CAWSTGYSYEQYF	TGTGCCTGGAGTACGGGTTACTCCTACGAGCAGTACTTC
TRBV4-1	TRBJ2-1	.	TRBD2	CASSQDRSSGGVDEQFF	TGCGCCAGCAGCCAAGATCGGTCTAGCGGGGGGGTGGATGAGCAGTTCTTC
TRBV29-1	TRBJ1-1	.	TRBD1	CSVVLDRATEAFF	TGCAGCGTTGTTTTGGACAGGGCAACTGAAGCTTTCTTT
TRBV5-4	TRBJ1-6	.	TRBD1	CASSANRGEAPLHF	TGTGCCAGCAGCGCTAACAGGGGAGAGGCACCCCTCCACTTT
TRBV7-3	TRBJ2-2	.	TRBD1	CASSPQGDIRNGELFF	TGTGCCAGCAGCCCCCAGGGGGACATACGGAACGGGGAGCTGTTTTTT
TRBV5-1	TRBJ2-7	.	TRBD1	CASSTRQGAGEQYF	TGCGCCAGCAGCACTCGACAGGGGGCAGGCGAGCAGTACTTC
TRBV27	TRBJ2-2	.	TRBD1	CASSSFRDRLNTGELFF	TGTGCCAGCAGTTCATTCCGGGACAGGCTTAACACCGGGGAGCTGTTTTTT
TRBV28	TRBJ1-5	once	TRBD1	CASSLTTGQRAQHF	TGTGCCAGCAGTTTAACGACAGGGCAGCGAGCCCAGCATTTT
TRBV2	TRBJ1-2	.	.	CASSEVTGEPYGYTF	TGTGCCAGCAGTGAAGTTACAGGCGAACCCTATGGCTACACCTTC
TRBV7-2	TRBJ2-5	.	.	CASSKPPGGETQYF	TGTGCCAGCAGTAAACCCCCCGGTGGTGAGACCCAGTACTTC
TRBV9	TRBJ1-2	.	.	CASSPKLTGQGENGYTF	TGTGCCAGCAGTCCCAAATTGACGGGTCAGGGTGAGAATGGCTACACCTTC
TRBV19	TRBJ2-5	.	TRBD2	CASSIGGTSGVETQYF	TGTGCCAGTAGTATAGGGGGGACTAGCGGGGTTGAGACCCAGTACTTC
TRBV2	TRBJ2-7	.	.	CASSENFGLPKVLEQYF	TGTGCCAGCAGTGAGAATTTTGGACTCCCCAAGGTCCTCGAGCAGTACTTC
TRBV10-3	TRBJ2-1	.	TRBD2	CAISILAGGPDNEQFF	TGTGCCATCAGTATTTTAGCGGGAGGGCCTGACAATGAGCAGTTCTTC
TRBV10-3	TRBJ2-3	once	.	CAISEVGVDTQYF	TGTGCCATCAGTGAAGTAGGGGTAGATACGCAGTATTTT
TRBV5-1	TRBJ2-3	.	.	CASRNRADTQYF	TGCGCCAGCAGGAACAGGGCAGATACGCAGTATTTT
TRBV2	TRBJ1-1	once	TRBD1	CASRGILTGGKTEAFF	TGTGCCAGCAGGGGGATCTTGACAGGGGGGAAGACTGAAGCTTTCTTT
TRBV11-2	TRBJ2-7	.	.	CASSLVGPGDEQYF	TGTGCCAGCAGCTTAGTGGGGCCAGGGGACGAGCAGTACTTC
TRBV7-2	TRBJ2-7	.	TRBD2	CASSSQTLAGRGMREQYF	TGTGCCAGCAGCTCCCAAACACTAGCGGGAAGAGGAATGCGTGAGCAGTACTTC
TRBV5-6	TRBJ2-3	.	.	CASSLEGQGRDTQYF	TGTGCCAGCAGCTTGGAGGGCCAGGGAAGAGATACGCAGTATTTT
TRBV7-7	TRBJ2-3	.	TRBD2	CASSLTFGGLAGTDTQYF	TGTGCTAGCAGCTTAACTTTTGGGGGACTAGCGGGCACAGATACGCAGTATTTT
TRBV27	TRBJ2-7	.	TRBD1	CASRSIGTGAEQYF	TGTGCCAGCAGATCGATTGGGACAGGGGCCGAGCAGTACTTC
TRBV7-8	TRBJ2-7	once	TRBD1	CASSSRDRANYEQYF	TGTGCCAGCAGCTCCCGGGACAGGGCAAACTACGAGCAGTACTTC
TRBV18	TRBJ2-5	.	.	CASSPTGPQETQYF	TGTGCCAGCTCGCCGACAGGTCCCCAAGAGACCCAGTACTTC
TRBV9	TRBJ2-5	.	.	CASSVAGTGGETQYF	TGTGCCAGCAGCGTAGCAGGGACCGGGGGAGAGACCCAGTACTTC
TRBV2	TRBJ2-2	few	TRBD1	CARAWTGNTGELFF	TGTGCCAGGGCGTGGACAGGGAACACCGGGGAGCTGTTTTTT
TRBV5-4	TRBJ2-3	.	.	CAGQPGTHSTDTQYF	TGTGCCGGGCAGCCCGGGACACATAGCACAGATACGCAGTATTTT